Listed below are T cell receptor beta chains from one sample, sequenced in a study of blood T cell repertoires in COVID-19. The protocol was immunoSEQ multiplex PCR, while the TCRdb copy is restricted to in-frame clones and leaves out a portion. Found here are about 160,000 clones, roughly 90% of them singletons; the top ten hold approximately 3%. The sequenced material came from peripheral blood. These receptors were taken from a man aged 55 to 70 with acute or convalescent COVID-19. Each CDR3 is given with its conserved first and last residue. D genes are given only for firm matches. Size values are once, few and many counts, or a class for expanded clones, and some rows have none.

D,size,J,V,CDR3,DNA
.,.,TRBJ2-2,TRBV7-9,CASSLGRANTGELFF,TGTGCCAGCAGCTTAGGCAGGGCGAACACCGGGGAGCTGTTTTTT
TRBD2,.,TRBJ2-3,TRBV27,CASSLIPGLAGGSDTQYF,TGTGCCAGCAGTCTCATTCCGGGACTAGCGGGGGGGTCAGATACGCAGTATTTT
TRBD1,.,TRBJ1-4,TRBV5-1,CASSLAVTGAGKLFF,TGCGCCAGCAGCTTGGCCGTAACAGGGGCTGGAAAACTGTTTTTT
.,.,TRBJ1-2,TRBV7-9,CASSSNTLAGNYGYTF,TGTGCCAGCAGCTCCAACACCCTAGCAGGAAACTATGGCTACACCTTC
.,.,TRBJ1-5,TRBV5-6,CASSWDRGQPQHF,TGTGCCAGCAGCTGGGACCGGGGGCAGCCCCAGCATTTT
.,.,TRBJ2-3,TRBV6-4,CASRKQGTDTQYF,TGTGCCAGCAGAAAACAGGGAACAGATACGCAGTATTTT
.,.,TRBJ2-7,TRBV1,CTSSSTGGLNSYEQYF,TGCACCAGCAGCTCTACAGGGGGCCTAAACTCCTACGAGCAGTACTTC
.,.,TRBJ2-7,TRBV5-1,CASSLTGRTYEQYF,TGCGCCAGCAGCTTGACAGGACGAACCTACGAGCAGTACTTC
.,.,TRBJ1-4,TRBV6-6,CASRDPGVDEKLFF,TGTGCCAGCAGAGACCCCGGGGTGGATGAAAAACTGTTTTTT
TRBD1,.,TRBJ1-2,TRBV4-1,CASSQDTGGVGYTF,TGCGCCAGCAGCCAAGATACAGGGGGAGTGGGCTACACCTTC
.,few,TRBJ1-3,TRBV5-6,CASSLGQVRSSGNTIYF,TGTGCCAGCAGCTTGGGGCAGGTCAGAAGCTCTGGAAACACCATATATTTT
TRBD1,.,TRBJ1-6,TRBV11-1,CASSLLTGSNSPLHF,TGTGCCAGCAGCTTACTGACAGGGAGCAATTCACCCCTCCACTTT
TRBD1,.,TRBJ1-6,TRBV7-2,CASSVQGGTGSPLHF,TGTGCCAGCAGCGTGCAGGGGGGAACCGGCTCACCCCTCCACTTT
.,.,TRBJ2-2,TRBV5-4,CASTKPGGELFF,TGTGCCAGCACCAAGCCGGGCGGGGAGCTGTTTTTT
.,few,TRBJ2-2,TRBV6-5,CASRLAAVVSGELFF,TGTGCCAGCAGGCTGGCGGCGGTCGTCTCCGGGGAGCTGTTTTTT
TRBD1,.,TRBJ1-2,TRBV6-5,CASLDRANYGYTF,TGTGCCAGCCTGGACAGGGCTAACTATGGCTACACCTTC
TRBD2,.,TRBJ2-3,TRBV30,CAWGRGLAGGSTDTQYF,TGTGCCTGGGGCCGAGGACTAGCGGGGGGGAGCACAGATACGCAGTATTTT
TRBD1,.,TRBJ1-1,TRBV4-2,CASSQAGQWGQGATEAFF,TGTGCCAGCAGCCAAGCGGGCCAGTGGGGACAGGGGGCCACTGAAGCTTTCTTT
.,.,TRBJ1-6,TRBV5-6,CASSLVGSPLHF,TGTGCCAGCAGCTTAGTCGGGTCACCCCTCCACTTT
TRBD1,.,TRBJ1-1,TRBV6-5,CASSSPQGFTEAFF,TGTGCCAGCAGTAGCCCACAGGGGTTCACTGAAGCTTTCTTT
.,.,TRBJ1-5,TRBV18,CASSPQGQLSQPQHF,TGTGCCAGCTCACCACAGGGGCAACTTAGTCAGCCCCAGCATTTT
.,.,TRBJ1-4,TRBV27,CASSFEGHGANEKLFF,TGTGCCAGCAGTTTTGAGGGACATGGTGCTAATGAAAAACTGTTTTTT
TRBD2,.,TRBJ2-7,TRBV7-2,CASSLRGAGGPYEQYF,TGTGCCAGCAGCTTACGTGGCGCGGGGGGACCCTACGAGCAGTACTTC
.,.,TRBJ1-2,TRBV30,CAWSDQGSDGYTF,TGTGCCTGGAGTGACCAGGGTTCTGATGGCTACACCTTC
.,once,TRBJ1-2,TRBV2,CASRTQQGTSGYTF,TGTGCCAGCAGGACCCAACAGGGAACAAGTGGCTACACCTTC
TRBD1,.,TRBJ2-7,TRBV6-5,CAVPTGTYEQYF,TGTGCCGTGCCGACAGGGACCTACGAGCAGTACTTC
TRBD1,.,TRBJ1-4,TRBV6-5,CASEDRVTEKLFF,TGTGCCAGCGAGGACAGGGTAACAGAGAAACTGTTTTTT
TRBD2,few,TRBJ2-1,TRBV2,CASKRLAGYNEQFF,TGTGCCAGCAAAAGACTAGCGGGGTACAATGAGCAGTTCTTC
TRBD1,.,TRBJ1-5,TRBV7-2,CASSSQGVGSNQPQHF,TGTGCCAGCAGCTCGCAGGGGGTGGGGAGCAATCAGCCCCAGCATTTT
TRBD1,.,TRBJ1-2,TRBV7-3,CASSSGTGAYGYTF,TGTGCCAGCAGCTCCGGGACAGGGGCCTATGGCTACACCTTC
.,.,TRBJ2-6,TRBV11-2,CASSIGRNSGANVLTF,TGTGCCAGCAGCATTGGGAGGAACTCTGGGGCCAACGTCCTGACTTTC
TRBD1,.,TRBJ1-2,TRBV19,CASRWPGQGASNYGYTF,TGTGCCAGTAGATGGCCGGGACAGGGGGCCTCTAACTATGGCTACACCTTC
.,.,TRBJ2-7,TRBV7-9,CASSLAFGGFEQYF,TGTGCCAGCAGCTTAGCCTTCGGAGGGTTCGAGCAGTACTTC
.,.,TRBJ2-3,TRBV9,CASSTQTGGTDTQYF,TGTGCCAGCAGCACCCAAACGGGGGGCACAGATACGCAGTATTTT
.,.,TRBJ2-6,TRBV3-1/TRBV3-2,CASSQEREPTASSGANVLTF,TGTGCCAGCAGCCAAGAGCGTGAGCCAACCGCCTCATCTGGGGCCAACGTCCTGACTTTC
.,once,TRBJ1-1,TRBV7-8,CASTPLDRLRDTEAFF,TGTGCCAGCACCCCCCTGGACAGACTGCGGGACACTGAAGCTTTCTTT
.,.,TRBJ1-1,TRBV20-1,CSASGEGWMNTEAFF,TGCAGTGCTAGTGGGGAGGGATGGATGAACACTGAAGCTTTCTTT
TRBD1,.,TRBJ1-2,TRBV7-9,CASSRDRVGGYTF,TGTGCCAGCAGCCGAGACAGGGTGGGTGGCTACACCTTC
.,.,TRBJ1-3,TRBV9,CASSPDGVEGNTIYF,TGTGCCAGCAGCCCAGACGGGGTGGAAGGAAACACCATATATTTT
TRBD1,.,TRBJ1-2,TRBV4-1,CASSQETGAFLYGYTF,TGCGCCAGCAGCCAAGAAACAGGGGCCTTTCTCTATGGCTACACCTTC
TRBD1,.,TRBJ1-2,TRBV5-1,CASSPGQVPYGYTF,TGCGCCAGCAGCCCCGGACAGGTGCCCTATGGCTACACCTTC
.,.,TRBJ2-3,TRBV7-9,CASTTGTMRWDTQYF,TGTGCCAGCACCACAGGGACAATGAGGTGGGATACGCAGTATTTT
.,.,TRBJ2-1,TRBV7-9,CASSLAREQFF,TGTGCCAGCAGCTTAGCCCGTGAGCAGTTCTTC
TRBD1,.,TRBJ1-2,TRBV19,CASSPAGQGHSF,TGTGCCAGTAGTCCAGCGGGACAGGGCCACAGCTTC
TRBD1,.,TRBJ2-6,TRBV18,CASSPGQVLSGANVLTF,TGTGCCAGCTCACCCGGACAGGTCCTCTCTGGGGCCAACGTCCTGACTTTC
TRBD1,.,TRBJ1-2,TRBV3-1/TRBV3-2,CASSSPGTGSLRYTF,TGTGCCAGCAGCTCACCCGGGACAGGCTCTCTACGCTACACCTTC
.,.,TRBJ2-3,TRBV4-1,CASSPTGGGTDTQYF,TGCGCCAGCAGCCCTACAGGGGGGGGGACAGATACGCAGTATTTT
.,.,TRBJ2-6,TRBV18,CASSPRSSSGANVLTF,TGTGCCAGCTCACCAAGGTCTAGCTCTGGGGCCAACGTCCTGACTTTC
.,.,TRBJ2-1,TRBV11-2,CASSLEAHEQFF,TGTGCCAGCAGCTTAGAGGCTCATGAGCAGTTCTTC
TRBD1,.,TRBJ2-3,TRBV24-1,CATRSTGSGTDTQYF,TGTGCCACCAGATCGACAGGGTCGGGCACAGATACGCAGTATTTT
.,.,TRBJ2-3,TRBV6-5,CASSWQGTDTQYF,TGTGCCAGCTCCTGGCAAGGCACAGATACGCAGTATTTT
.,.,TRBJ1-1,TRBV12-3/TRBV12-4,CATLVSTEAFF,TGTGCCACCCTAGTCTCCACTGAAGCTTTCTTT
TRBD1,.,TRBJ1-2,TRBV5-1,CASTQDRGNYGYTF,TGCGCCAGCACCCAGGACAGGGGGAACTATGGCTACACCTTC